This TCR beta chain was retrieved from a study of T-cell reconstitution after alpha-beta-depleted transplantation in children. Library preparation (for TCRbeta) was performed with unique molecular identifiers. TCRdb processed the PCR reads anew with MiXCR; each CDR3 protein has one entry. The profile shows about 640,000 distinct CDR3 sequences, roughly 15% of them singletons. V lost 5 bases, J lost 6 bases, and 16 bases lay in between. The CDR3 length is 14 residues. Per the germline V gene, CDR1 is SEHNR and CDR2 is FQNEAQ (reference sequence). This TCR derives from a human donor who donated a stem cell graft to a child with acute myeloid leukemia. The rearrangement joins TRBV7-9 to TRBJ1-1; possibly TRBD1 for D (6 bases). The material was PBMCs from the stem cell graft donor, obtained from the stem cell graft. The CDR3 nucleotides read TGTGCCAGCAGCCCGGGGGCGGCGAGGCCTGAAGCTTTCTTT. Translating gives CASSPGAARPEAFF.